This paragraph covers one T cell receptor beta chain sequence. Antigen unknown. This specimen belongs to a study of T-cell memory formation after mild COVID-19. On the study more broadly: Each donor largely had its own TCR clusters. Study-wide results and caveats: Several responding clones turned up in pre-infection memory, indicating that cross-reactive memory may have taken part. A second wave expanding day 15 to 37 was CD4+-biased; contracting clones were balanced.

The CDR3 has 15 residues. Per the germline V gene, CDR1 is SGHDT and CDR2 is YYEEEE. Trimming removed 4 bases from V and 3 bases from J, with 16 bases in between. Amplification by 5'RACE using constant-segment primers produced TCR alpha and TCR beta cDNA libraries that carried sample barcodes and UMIs. MiXCR, run by TCRdb on the 5' RACE reads, gives a single entry per CDR3 protein. The data contain some 130,000 distinct CDR3 sequences, about 17% of them singletons. The chain has TRBV5-6 and TRBJ1-2; D possibly corresponds to TRBD1 (5 bases). The source is an adult woman who had mild COVID-19 (a few samples of this study predate the infection). Cell type and time point are not known. Source material: PBMCs or a T cell subset sorted from them (not recorded which). The CDR3 here is CASSRAWGGDYGYTF. The CDR3 nucleotides are TGTGCCAGCAGCAGGGCTTGGGGGGGTGACTATGGCTACACCTTC.